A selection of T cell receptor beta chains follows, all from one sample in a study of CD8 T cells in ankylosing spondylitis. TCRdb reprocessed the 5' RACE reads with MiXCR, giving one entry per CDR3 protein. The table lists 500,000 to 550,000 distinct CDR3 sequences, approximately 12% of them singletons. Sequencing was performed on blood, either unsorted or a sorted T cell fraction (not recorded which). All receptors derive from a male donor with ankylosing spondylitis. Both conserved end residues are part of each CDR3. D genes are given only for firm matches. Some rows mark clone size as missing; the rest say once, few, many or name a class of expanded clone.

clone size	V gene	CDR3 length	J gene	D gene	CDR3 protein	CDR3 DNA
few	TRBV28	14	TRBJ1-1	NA	CASSLLSENTEAFF	TGTGCCAGCAGTTTGTTGTCGGAGAACACTGAAGCTTTCTTT
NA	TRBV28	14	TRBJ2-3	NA	CASSREGGWVEQYF	TGTGCCAGCAGCCGAGAGGGCGGATGGGTTGAGCAGTATTTT
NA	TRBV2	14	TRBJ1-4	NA	CASNRGGPREKLFF	TGTGCCAGCAATCGGGGGGGGCCTCGTGAAAAACTGTTTTTT
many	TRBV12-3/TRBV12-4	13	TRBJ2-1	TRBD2	CASSFSSGNEQFF	TGTGCCAGCAGTTTTTCTAGCGGCAATGAGCAGTTCTTC
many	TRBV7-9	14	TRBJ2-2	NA	CASRLGGTTGELFF	TGTGCCAGCAGGCTAGGCGGGACCACCGGGGAGCTGTTTTTT
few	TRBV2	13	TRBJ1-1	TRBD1	CASIFDRGRGAFF	TGTGCCAGCATTTTCGACAGGGGGCGAGGAGCTTTCTTT
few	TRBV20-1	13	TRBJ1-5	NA	CGVNTGMNQPQHF	TGCGGAGTTAACACAGGGATGAATCAGCCCCAGCATTTT
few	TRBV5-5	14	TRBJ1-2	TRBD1	CASSWGGQNYGYTF	TGTGCCAGCAGCTGGGGGGGACAGAACTATGGCTACACCTTC
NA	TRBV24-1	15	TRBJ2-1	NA	CATSDFRDSYNEQFF	TGTGCCACCAGTGACTTCCGGGACTCCTACAATGAGCAGTTCTTC
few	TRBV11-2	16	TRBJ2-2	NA	CASSLRPDQFTGELFF	TGTGCCAGCAGCTTAAGGCCAGACCAGTTTACCGGGGAGCTGTTTTTT
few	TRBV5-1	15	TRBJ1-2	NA	CASSLGTLLADGYTF	TGCGCCAGCAGCTTGGGGACCCTACTGGCGGATGGCTACACCTTC
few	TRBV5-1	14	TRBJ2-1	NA	CASQRTGWLGEQFF	TGCGCCAGCCAAAGGACGGGATGGCTTGGTGAGCAGTTCTTC
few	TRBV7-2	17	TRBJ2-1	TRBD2	CASSLWTSGNFHNEQFF	TGTGCCAGCAGCTTATGGACTAGCGGGAATTTCCACAATGAGCAGTTCTTC
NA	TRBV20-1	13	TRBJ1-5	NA	CSAKRPLNQPQHF	TGCAGTGCTAAACGGCCGCTCAATCAGCCCCAGCATTTT
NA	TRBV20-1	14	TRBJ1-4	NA	CSAREASTNEKLFF	TGCAGTGCTAGGGAGGCTTCAACTAATGAAAAACTGTTTTTT
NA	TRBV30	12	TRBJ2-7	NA	CAWSTAMREQYF	TGTGCCTGGAGCACGGCTATGCGCGAGCAGTACTTC
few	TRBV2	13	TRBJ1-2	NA	CASREGGFYGYTF	TGTGCCAGCAGGGAAGGGGGTTTCTATGGCTACACCTTC
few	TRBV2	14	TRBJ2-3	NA	CASSEMTRTDTQYF	TGTGCCAGCAGTGAGATGACTCGCACAGATACGCAGTATTTT
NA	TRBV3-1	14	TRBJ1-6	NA	CASSQVARASPLHF	TGTGCCAGCAGCCAAGTGGCCCGGGCTTCACCCCTCCACTTT
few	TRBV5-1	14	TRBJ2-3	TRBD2	CASSLELAGGTQYF	TGCGCCAGCAGCTTGGAGCTAGCGGGAGGCACGCAGTATTTT
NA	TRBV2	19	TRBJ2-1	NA	CASCLAIFLGTPAPNEQFF	TGTGCCAGCTGTTTAGCTATATTCTTAGGGACTCCAGCCCCCAATGAGCAGTTCTTC
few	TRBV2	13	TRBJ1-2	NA	CASRDTTGVGYTF	TGTGCCAGCCGCGACACGACAGGCGTCGGCTACACCTTC
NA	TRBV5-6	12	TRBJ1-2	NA	CATGGYPYGYTF	TGTGCCACCGGGGGTTACCCCTATGGCTACACCTTC
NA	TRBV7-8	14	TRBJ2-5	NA	CASSRVEGAETQYF	TGTGCCAGCAGCCGGGTGGAGGGGGCGGAGACCCAGTACTTC
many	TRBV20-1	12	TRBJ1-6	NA	CSAVADTSPLHF	TGCAGTGCTGTGGCGGATACTTCACCCCTCCACTTT
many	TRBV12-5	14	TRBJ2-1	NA	CASASQTGRDEQFF	TGTGCTAGTGCCTCCCAGACAGGGAGGGATGAGCAGTTCTTC
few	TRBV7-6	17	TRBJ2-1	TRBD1	CASSLGDGTGGSNEQFF	TGTGCCAGCAGCTTAGGAGATGGAACAGGGGGGTCCAATGAGCAGTTCTTC
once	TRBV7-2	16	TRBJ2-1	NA	CASSLETGHGYNEQFF	TGTGCCAGCAGCTTAGAGACCGGCCATGGTTACAATGAGCAGTTCTTC
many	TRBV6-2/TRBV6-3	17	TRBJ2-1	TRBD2	CASSYSLAGGPVPEQFF	TGTGCCAGCAGTTACTCGCTAGCGGGAGGGCCAGTCCCTGAGCAGTTCTTC
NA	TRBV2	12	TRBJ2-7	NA	CASSPFEYEQYF	TGTGCCAGCAGTCCTTTTGAATACGAGCAGTACTTC
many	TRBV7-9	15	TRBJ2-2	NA	CATNRGSENTGELFF	TGTGCCACCAATCGGGGTAGCGAAAACACCGGGGAGCTGTTTTTT
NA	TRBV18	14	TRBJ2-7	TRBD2	CASSPGLSSYEQYF	TGCGCCAGCAGCCCGGGACTAAGCTCCTACGAGCAGTACTTC
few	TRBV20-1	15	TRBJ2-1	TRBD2	CSARRTSGRANEQFF	TGCAGTGCTAGAAGGACTAGCGGGAGGGCAAATGAGCAGTTCTTC
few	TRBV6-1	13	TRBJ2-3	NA	CALLTGGTDTQYF	TGTGCCCTTTTGACCGGAGGCACAGATACGCAGTATTTT
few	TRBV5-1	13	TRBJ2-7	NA	CASSSTGGGEQYF	TGCGCCAGCAGCTCCACAGGGGGGGGCGAGCAGTACTTC
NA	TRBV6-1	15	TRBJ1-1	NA	CASSQGRSMNTEAFF	TGTGCCAGCAGCCAGGGAAGATCCATGAACACTGAAGCTTTCTTT
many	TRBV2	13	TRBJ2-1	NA	CASSLPGGGEQFF	TGTGCCAGCAGTTTGCCCGGAGGGGGTGAGCAGTTCTTC
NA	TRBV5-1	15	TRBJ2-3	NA	CASTRRGTHSDTQYF	TGCGCCAGCACCCGGCGGGGGACACATTCAGATACGCAGTATTTT
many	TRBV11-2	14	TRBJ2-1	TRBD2	CASTGTSGSYEQFF	TGTGCCAGCACCGGGACTAGCGGGAGCTATGAGCAGTTCTTC
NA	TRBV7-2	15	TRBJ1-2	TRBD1	CASSQSGGAYYGYTF	TGTGCCAGCAGCCAGTCAGGGGGCGCTTACTATGGCTACACCTTC
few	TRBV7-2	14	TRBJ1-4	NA	CASSFTSGNEKLFF	TGTGCCAGCAGCTTTACGTCGGGGAATGAAAAACTGTTTTTT
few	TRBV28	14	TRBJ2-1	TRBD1	CASNKDRLQREQFF	TGTGCCAGCAACAAGGACAGGCTGCAGCGTGAGCAGTTCTTC